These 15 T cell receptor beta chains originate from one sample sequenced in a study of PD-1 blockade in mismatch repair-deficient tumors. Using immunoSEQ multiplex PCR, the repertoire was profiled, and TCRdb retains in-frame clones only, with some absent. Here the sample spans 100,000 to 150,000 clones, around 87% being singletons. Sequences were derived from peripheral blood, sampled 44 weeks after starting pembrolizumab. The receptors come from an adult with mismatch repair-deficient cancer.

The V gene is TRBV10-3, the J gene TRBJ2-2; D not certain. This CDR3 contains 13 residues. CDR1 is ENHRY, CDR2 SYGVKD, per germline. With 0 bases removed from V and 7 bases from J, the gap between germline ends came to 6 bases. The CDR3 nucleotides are TGTGCCATCAGTGAGTCAGGCTTCGGGGAGCTGTTTTTT. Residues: CAISESGFGELFF.

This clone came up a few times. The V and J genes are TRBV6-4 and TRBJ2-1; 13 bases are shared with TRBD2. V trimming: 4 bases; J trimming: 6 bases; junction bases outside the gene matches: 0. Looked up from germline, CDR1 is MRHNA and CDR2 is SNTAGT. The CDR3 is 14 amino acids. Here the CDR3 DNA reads TGTGCCAGCAGTGGGACTAGCGGGAGCAATGAGCAGTTCTTC. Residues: CASSGTSGSNEQFF.

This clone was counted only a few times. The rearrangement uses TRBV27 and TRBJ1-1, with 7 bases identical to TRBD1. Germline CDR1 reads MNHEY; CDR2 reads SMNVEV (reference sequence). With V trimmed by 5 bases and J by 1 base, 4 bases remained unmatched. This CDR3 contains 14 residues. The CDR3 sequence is CASSLYRGNTEAFF. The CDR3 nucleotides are TGTGCCAGCAGTCTTTACAGGGGGAACACTGAAGCTTTCTTT.

The CDR3 region has the DNA TGTGCCAGCAGCTTACAGTCCGGGGTTAGCACAGATACGCAGTATTTT. Translating gives CASSLQSGVSTDTQYF. The chain uses TRBV7-2 and TRBJ2-3, with D possibly TRBD2 on 5 matching bases. Germline CDR1 and CDR2: SGHTA and FQGNSA. Trimming removed 2 bases from V and 0 bases from J, with 12 bases in between. This CDR3 is 16 amino acids long.

The CDR3 sequence is CASSIGLSSYNEQFF. For the CDR3, the DNA is TGTGCCAGTAGTATAGGACTGAGCTCCTACAATGAGCAGTTCTTC. This chain links TRBV19 with TRBJ2-1; D is undetermined. CDR3 length: 15 residues. The germline CDR1 and CDR2 sequences are LNHDA and SQIVND (reference sequence). Trimming cost V 1 base and J 0 bases, with 7 bases left between them.

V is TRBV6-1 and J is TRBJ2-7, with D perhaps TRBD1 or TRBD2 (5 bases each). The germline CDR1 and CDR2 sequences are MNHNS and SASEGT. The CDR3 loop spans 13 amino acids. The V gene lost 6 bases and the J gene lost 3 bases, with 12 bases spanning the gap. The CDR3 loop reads CASRRDGFYEQYF. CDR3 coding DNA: TGTGCCAGCAGGAGGGACGGATTCTACGAGCAGTACTTC.

CDR3 sequence (DNA): TGTGCCAGCAGCCGAACCCCGTTTGGGTCCTACAATGAGCAGTTCTTC. It codes for CASSRTPFGSYNEQFF. The chain uses TRBV4-2 and TRBJ2-1, with no clear D. Trimming left V 4 bases short and J 1 base short, with 14 bases between. This CDR3 contains 16 residues. Germline lookup yields CDR1 LGHNA and CDR2 YNFKEQ.

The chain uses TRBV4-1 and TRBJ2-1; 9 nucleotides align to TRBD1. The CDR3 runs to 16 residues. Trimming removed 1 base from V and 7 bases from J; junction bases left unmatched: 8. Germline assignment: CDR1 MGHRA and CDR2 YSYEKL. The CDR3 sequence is CASSQVPTGGGNEQFF. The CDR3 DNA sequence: TGCGCCAGCAGCCAAGTTCCTACAGGGGGCGGGAATGAGCAGTTCTTC.

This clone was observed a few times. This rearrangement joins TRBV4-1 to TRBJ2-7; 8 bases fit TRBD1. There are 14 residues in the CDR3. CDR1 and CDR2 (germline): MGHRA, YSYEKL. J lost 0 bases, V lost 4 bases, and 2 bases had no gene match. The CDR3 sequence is CASSPGTGSYEQYF. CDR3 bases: TGCGCCAGCAGCCCCGGGACAGGCTCCTACGAGCAGTACTTC.

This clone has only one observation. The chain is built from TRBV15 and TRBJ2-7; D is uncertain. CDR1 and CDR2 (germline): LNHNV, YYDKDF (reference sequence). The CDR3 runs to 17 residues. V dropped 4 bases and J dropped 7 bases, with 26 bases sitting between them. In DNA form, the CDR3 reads TGTGCCACCAGCATGGATCGGCCGCCAATCTACGAGAGGGAGCAGTACTTC. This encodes CATSMDRPPIYEREQYF.

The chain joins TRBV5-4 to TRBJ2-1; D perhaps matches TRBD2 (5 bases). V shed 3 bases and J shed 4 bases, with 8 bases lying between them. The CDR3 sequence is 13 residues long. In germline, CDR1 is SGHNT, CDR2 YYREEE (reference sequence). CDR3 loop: CASSSRDYNEQFF. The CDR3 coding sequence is TGTGCCAGCAGCTCTCGGGATTACAATGAGCAGTTCTTC.

CDR3 DNA: TGTGCCAGCAGCAGGGATACAAGGATCGGCTACACCTTC. This gives the protein CASSRDTRIGYTF. V and J are TRBV11-1 and TRBJ1-2; D gene unclear. The CDR3 is 13 residues long. V was cut by 5 bases and J by 8 bases, with 15 bases left in between. From germline, CDR1 is SGHAT and CDR2 FQDESV (reference sequence).

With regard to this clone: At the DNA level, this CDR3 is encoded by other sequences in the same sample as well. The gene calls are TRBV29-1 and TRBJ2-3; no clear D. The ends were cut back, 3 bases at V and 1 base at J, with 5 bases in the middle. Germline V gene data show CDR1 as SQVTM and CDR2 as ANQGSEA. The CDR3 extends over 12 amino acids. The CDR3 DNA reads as TGCAGCGTTGATTCGGGCACAGATACGCAGTATTTT. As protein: CSVDSGTDTQYF.

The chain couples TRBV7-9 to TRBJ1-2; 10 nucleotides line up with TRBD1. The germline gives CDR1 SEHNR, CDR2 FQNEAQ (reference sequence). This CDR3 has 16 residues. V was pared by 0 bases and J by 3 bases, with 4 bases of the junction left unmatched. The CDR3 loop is CASSLAGQGFDYGYTF. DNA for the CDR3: TGTGCCAGCAGCTTAGCGGGACAGGGGTTCGACTATGGCTACACCTTC.

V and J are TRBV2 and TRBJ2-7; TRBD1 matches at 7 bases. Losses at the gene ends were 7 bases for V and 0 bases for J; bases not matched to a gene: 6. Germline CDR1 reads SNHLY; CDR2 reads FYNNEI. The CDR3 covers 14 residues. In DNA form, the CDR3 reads TGTGCCAGCATGGGACAGAAAAGCTCCTACGAGCAGTACTTC. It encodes CASMGQKSSYEQYF. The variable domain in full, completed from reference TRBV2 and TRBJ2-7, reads EPEVTQTPSHQVTQMGQEVILRCVPISNHLYFYWYRQILGQKVEFLVSFYNNEISEKSEIFDDQFSVERPDGSNFTLKIRSTKLEDSAMYFCASMGQKSSYEQYFGPGTRLTVT.